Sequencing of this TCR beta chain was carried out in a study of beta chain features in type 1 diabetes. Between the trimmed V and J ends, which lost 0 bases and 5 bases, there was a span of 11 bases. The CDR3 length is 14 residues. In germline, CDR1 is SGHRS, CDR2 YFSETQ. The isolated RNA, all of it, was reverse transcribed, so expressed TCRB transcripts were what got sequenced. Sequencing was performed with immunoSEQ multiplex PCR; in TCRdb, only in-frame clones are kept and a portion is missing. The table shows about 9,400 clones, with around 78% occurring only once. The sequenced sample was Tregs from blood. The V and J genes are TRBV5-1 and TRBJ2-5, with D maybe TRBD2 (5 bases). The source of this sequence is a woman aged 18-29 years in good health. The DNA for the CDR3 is TGCGCCAGCAGCTTGGTGTCTACGGGGGAGACCCAGTACTTC. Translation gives CASSLVSTGETQYF.